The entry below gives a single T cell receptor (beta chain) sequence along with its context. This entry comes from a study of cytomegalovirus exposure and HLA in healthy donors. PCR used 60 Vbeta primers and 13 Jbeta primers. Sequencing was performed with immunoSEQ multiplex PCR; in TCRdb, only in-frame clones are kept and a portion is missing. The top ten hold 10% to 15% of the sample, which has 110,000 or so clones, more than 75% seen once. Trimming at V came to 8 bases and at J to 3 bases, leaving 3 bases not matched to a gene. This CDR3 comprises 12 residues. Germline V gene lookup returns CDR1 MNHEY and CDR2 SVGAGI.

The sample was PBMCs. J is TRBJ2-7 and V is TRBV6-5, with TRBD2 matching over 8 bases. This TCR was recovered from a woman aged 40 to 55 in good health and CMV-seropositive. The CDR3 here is CASVGLGYEQYF. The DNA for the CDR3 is TGTGCCAGCGTGGGACTAGGCTACGAGCAGTACTTC.